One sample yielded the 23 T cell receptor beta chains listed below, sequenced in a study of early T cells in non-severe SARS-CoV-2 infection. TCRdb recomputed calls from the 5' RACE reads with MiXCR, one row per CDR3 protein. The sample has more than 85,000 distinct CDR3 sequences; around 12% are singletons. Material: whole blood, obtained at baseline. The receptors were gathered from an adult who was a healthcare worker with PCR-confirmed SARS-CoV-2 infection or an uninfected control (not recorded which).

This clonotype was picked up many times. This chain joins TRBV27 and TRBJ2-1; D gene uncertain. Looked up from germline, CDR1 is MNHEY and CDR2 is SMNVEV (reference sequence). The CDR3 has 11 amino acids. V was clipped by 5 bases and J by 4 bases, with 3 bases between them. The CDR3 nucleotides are TGTGCCAGCAGTCAGTACAATGAGCAGTTCTTC. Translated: CASSQYNEQFF.

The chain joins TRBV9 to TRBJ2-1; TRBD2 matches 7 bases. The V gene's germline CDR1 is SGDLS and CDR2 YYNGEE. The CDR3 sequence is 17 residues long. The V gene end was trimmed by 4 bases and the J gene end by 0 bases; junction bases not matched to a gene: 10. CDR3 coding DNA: TGTGCCAGCAGCCCATGGACTAGTTCGAGCTCCTACAATGAGCAGTTCTTC. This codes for CASSPWTSSSSYNEQFF.

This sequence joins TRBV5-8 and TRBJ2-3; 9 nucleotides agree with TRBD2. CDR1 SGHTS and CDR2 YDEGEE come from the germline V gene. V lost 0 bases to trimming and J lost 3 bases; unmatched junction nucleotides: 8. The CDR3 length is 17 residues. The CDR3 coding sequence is TGTGCCAGCAGCTTGGCCTTGCTAGCGGGGATAACAGATACGCAGTATTTT. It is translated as CASSLALLAGITDTQYF.

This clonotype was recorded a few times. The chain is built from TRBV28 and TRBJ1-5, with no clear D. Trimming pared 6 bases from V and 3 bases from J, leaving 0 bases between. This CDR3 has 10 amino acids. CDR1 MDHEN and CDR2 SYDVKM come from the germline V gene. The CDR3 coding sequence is TGTGCCAGCAGCAATCAGCCCCAGCATTTT. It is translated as CASSNQPQHF.

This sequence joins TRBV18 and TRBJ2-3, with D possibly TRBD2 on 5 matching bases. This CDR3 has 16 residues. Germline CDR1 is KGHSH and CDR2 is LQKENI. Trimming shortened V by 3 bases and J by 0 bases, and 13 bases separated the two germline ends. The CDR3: CASSPVKSGSTDTQYF. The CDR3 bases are TGTGCCAGCTCACCGGTGAAAAGCGGTAGCACAGATACGCAGTATTTT.

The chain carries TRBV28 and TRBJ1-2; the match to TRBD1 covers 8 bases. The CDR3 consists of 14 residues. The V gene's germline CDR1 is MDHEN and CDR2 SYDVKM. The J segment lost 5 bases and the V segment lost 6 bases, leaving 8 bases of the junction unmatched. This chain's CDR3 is CASRRQGSVYGYTF. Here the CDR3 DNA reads TGTGCCAGCAGGAGACAGGGGTCCGTGTATGGCTACACCTTC.

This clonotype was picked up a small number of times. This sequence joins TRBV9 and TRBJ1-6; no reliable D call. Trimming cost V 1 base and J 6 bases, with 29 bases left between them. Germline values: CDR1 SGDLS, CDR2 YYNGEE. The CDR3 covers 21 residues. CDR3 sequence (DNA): TGTGCCAGCAGCGTATCCGTAGAAGTCCCTGAGTTTACAAGTAGTAATTCACCCCTCCACTTT. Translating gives CASSVSVEVPEFTSSNSPLHF. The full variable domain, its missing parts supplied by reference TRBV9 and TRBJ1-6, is DSGVTQTPKHLITATGQRVTLRCSPRSGDLSVYWYQQSLDQGLQFLIQYYNGEERAKGNILERFSAQQFPDLHSELNLSSLELGDSALYFCASSVSVEVPEFTSSNSPLHFGNGTRLTVT.

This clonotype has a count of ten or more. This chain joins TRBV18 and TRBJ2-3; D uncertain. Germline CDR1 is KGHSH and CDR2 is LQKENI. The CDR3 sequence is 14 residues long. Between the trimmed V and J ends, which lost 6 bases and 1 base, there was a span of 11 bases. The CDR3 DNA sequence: TGTGCCAGCTCTCGTGGTAGGGGCACAGATACGCAGTATTTT. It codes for CASSRGRGTDTQYF.

CDR3 DNA: TGCGCCAGCAGCCCGGGACGGACTAACTATGGCTACACCTTC. Protein: CASSPGRTNYGYTF. The chain combines TRBV5-1 with TRBJ1-2, with D maybe TRBD1 (5 bases). The germline V gene has CDR1 SGHRS and CDR2 YFSETQ. V dropped 4 bases and J dropped 0 bases, with 10 bases sitting between them. This CDR3 is 14 amino acids long.

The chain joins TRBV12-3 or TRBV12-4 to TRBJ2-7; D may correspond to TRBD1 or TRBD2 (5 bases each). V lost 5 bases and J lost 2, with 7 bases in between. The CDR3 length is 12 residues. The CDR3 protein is CASSQGAYEQYF. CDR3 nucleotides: TGTGCCAGCAGTCAGGGAGCCTACGAGCAGTACTTC.

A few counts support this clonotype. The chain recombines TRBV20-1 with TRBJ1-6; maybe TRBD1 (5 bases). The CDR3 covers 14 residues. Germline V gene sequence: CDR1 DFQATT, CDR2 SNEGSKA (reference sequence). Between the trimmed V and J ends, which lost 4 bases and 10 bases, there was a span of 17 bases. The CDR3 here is CSATPGLSPSPLHF. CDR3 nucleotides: TGCAGTGCTACCCCGGGACTTAGCCCCTCACCCCTCCACTTT.

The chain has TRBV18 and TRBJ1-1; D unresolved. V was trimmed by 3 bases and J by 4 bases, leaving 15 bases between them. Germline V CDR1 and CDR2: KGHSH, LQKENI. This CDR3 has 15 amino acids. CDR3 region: CASSPLKGGSTEAFF. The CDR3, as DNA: TGTGCCAGCTCACCCCTGAAGGGTGGGAGCACTGAAGCTTTCTTT.

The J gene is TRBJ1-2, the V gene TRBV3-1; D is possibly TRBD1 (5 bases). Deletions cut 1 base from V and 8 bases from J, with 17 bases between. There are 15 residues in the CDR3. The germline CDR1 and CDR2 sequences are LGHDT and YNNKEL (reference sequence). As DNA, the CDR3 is TGTGCCAGCAGCCAAGGCGGCAGGGAAGGACTCGGCTACACCTTC. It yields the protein CASSQGGREGLGYTF.

The CDR3 nucleotides are TGTGCCAGCAGTTCCGGGGGGTTGAACACTGAAGCTTTCTTT. This gives the protein CASSSGGLNTEAFF. The chain carries TRBV12-3 or TRBV12-4 and TRBJ1-1, with a possible D match to TRBD1 (5 bases). The CDR3 length is 14 residues. V gave up 4 bases and J gave up 0 bases, with 9 bases separating them.

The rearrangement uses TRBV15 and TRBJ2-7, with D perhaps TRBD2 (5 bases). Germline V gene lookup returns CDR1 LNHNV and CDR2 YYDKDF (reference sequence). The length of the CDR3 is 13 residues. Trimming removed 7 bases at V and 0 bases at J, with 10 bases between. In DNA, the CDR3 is TGTGCCACCAAGAGCGGAGCCTCCTACGAGCAGTACTTC. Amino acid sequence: CATKSGASYEQYF. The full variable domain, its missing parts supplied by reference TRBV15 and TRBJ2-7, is DAMVIQNPRYQVTQFGKPVTLSCSQTLNHNVMYWYQQKSSQAPKLLFHYYDKDFNNEADTPDNFQSRRPNTSFCFLDIRSPGLGDTAMYLCATKSGASYEQYFGPGTRLTVT.

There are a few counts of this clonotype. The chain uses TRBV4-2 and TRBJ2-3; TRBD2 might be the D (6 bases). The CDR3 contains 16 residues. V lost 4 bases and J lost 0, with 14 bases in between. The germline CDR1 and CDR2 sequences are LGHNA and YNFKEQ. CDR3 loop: CASSRWEAASTDTQYF. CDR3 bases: TGTGCCAGCAGCCGCTGGGAGGCGGCTAGCACAGATACGCAGTATTTT.

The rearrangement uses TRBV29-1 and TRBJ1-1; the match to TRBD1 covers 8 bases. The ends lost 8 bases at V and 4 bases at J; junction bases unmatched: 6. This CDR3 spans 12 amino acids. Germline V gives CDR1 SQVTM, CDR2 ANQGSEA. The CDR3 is CSLRTGGTEAFF. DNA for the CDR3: TGCAGCCTACGAACAGGGGGCACTGAAGCTTTCTTT.

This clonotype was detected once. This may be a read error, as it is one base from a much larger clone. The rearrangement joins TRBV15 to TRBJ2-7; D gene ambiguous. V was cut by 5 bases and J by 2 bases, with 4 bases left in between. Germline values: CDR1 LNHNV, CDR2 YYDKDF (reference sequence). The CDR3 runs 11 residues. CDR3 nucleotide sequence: TGTGCCACCAGCTCTACCTACGAGCAGTACTTC. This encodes CATSSTYEQYF.

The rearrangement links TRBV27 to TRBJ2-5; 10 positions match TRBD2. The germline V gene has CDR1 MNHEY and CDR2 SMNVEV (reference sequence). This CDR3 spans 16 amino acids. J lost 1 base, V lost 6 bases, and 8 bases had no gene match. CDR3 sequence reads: CASRRGAGGPQETQYF. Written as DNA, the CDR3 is TGTGCCAGCAGAAGGGGAGCGGGAGGGCCCCAAGAGACCCAGTACTTC.

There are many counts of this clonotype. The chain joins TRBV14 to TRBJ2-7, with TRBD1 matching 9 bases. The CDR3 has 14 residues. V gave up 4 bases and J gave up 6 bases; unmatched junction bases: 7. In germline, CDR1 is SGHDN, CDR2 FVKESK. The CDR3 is CASSPRRDRAEQYF. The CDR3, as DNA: TGTGCCAGCAGCCCTCGCCGGGACAGGGCCGAGCAGTACTTC.

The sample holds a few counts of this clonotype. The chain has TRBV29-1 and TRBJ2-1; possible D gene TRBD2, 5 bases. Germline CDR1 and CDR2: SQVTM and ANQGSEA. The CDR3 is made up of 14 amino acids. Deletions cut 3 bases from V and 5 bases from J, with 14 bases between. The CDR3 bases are TGCAGCGTTGATAATAGGGCCGGGAACAATGAGCAGTTCTTC. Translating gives CSVDNRAGNNEQFF.

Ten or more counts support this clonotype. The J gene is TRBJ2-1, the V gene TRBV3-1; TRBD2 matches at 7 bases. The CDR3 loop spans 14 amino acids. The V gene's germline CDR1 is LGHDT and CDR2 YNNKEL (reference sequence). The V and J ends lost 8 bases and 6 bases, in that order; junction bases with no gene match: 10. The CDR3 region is CASGSGTMPNEQFF. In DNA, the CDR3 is TGTGCCAGCGGGTCGGGGACTATGCCCAATGAGCAGTTCTTC.

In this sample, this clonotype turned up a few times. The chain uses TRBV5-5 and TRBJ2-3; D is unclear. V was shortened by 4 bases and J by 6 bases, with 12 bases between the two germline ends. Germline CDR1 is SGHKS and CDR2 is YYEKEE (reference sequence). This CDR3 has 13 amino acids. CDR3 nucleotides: TGTGCCAGCAGCAACAAACCTGGGGATACGCAGTATTTT. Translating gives CASSNKPGDTQYF.